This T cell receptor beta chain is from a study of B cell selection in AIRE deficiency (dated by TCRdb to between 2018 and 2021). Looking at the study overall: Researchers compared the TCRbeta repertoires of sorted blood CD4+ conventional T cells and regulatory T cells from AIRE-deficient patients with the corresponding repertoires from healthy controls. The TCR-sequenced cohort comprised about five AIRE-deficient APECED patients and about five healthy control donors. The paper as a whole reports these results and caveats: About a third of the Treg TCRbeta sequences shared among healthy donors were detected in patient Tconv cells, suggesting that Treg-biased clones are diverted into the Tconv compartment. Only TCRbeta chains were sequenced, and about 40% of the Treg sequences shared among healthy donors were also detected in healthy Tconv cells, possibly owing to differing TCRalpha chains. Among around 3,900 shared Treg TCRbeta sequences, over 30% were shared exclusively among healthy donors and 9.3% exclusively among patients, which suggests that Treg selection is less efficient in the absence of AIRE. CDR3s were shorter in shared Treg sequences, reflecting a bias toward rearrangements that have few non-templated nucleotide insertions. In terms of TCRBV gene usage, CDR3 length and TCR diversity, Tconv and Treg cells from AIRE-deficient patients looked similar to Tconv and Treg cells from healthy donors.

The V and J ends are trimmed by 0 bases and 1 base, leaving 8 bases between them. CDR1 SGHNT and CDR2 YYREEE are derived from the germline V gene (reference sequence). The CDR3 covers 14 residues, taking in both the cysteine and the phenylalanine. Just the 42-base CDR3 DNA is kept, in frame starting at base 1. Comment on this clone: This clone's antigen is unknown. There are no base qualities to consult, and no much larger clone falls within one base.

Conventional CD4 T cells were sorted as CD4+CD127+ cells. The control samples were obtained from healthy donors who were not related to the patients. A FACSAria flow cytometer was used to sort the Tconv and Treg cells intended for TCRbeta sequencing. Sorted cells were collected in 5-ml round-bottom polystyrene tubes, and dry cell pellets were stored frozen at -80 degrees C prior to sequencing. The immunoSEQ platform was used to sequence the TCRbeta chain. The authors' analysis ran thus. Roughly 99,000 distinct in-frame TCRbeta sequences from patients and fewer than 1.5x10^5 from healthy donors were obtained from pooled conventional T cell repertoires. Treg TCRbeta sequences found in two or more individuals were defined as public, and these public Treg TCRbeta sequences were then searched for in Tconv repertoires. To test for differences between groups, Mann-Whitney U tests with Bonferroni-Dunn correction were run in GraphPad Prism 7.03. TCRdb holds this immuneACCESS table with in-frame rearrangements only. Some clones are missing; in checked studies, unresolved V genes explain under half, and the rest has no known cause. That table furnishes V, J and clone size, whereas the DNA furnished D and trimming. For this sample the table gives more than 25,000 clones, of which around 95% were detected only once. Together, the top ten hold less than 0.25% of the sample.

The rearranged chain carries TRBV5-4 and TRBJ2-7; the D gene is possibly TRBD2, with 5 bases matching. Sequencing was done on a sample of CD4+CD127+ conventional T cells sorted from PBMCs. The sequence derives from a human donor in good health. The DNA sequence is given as TGTGCCAGCAGCTTGGGCGGGCCTTCCTACGAGCAGTACTTC. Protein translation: CASSLGGPSYEQYF. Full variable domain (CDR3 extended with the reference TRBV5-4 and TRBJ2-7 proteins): ETGVTQSPTHLIKTRGQQVTLRCSSQSGHNTVSWYQQALGQGPQFIFQYYREEENGRGNFPPRFSGLQFPNYSSELNVNALELDDSALYLCASSLGGPSYEQYFGPGTRLTVT.